This T cell receptor (beta chain) was profiled in a study of T cells in localized non-small cell lung cancer. The CDR3 is 17 residues long. Germline CDR1 and CDR2: SGHAT and FQNNGV. The ends were cut back, 5 bases at V and 0 bases at J, with 17 bases in the middle. Only one count was recorded for this clone. The antigen is undetermined. Sequenced by immunoSEQ multiplex PCR; TCRdb stores in-frame clones only, minus some. The sample yields roughly 24,000 clones, 80% to 95% seen once. The study's findings and limits: A median of 57 of the top 100 tumor clones appeared in adjacent lung, which was paired and uninvolved.

The input for sequencing was peripheral blood, taken before any cancer treatment. The source is a female donor older than 55 with stage II squamous cell lung carcinoma. This chain links TRBV11-2 with TRBJ2-4, with D possibly being TRBD2 (5 bases). CDR3 protein: CASSQSEGPVAKNIQYF. The CDR3 DNA sequence: TGTGCCAGCAGCCAAAGTGAGGGCCCAGTAGCCAAAAACATTCAGTACTTC.